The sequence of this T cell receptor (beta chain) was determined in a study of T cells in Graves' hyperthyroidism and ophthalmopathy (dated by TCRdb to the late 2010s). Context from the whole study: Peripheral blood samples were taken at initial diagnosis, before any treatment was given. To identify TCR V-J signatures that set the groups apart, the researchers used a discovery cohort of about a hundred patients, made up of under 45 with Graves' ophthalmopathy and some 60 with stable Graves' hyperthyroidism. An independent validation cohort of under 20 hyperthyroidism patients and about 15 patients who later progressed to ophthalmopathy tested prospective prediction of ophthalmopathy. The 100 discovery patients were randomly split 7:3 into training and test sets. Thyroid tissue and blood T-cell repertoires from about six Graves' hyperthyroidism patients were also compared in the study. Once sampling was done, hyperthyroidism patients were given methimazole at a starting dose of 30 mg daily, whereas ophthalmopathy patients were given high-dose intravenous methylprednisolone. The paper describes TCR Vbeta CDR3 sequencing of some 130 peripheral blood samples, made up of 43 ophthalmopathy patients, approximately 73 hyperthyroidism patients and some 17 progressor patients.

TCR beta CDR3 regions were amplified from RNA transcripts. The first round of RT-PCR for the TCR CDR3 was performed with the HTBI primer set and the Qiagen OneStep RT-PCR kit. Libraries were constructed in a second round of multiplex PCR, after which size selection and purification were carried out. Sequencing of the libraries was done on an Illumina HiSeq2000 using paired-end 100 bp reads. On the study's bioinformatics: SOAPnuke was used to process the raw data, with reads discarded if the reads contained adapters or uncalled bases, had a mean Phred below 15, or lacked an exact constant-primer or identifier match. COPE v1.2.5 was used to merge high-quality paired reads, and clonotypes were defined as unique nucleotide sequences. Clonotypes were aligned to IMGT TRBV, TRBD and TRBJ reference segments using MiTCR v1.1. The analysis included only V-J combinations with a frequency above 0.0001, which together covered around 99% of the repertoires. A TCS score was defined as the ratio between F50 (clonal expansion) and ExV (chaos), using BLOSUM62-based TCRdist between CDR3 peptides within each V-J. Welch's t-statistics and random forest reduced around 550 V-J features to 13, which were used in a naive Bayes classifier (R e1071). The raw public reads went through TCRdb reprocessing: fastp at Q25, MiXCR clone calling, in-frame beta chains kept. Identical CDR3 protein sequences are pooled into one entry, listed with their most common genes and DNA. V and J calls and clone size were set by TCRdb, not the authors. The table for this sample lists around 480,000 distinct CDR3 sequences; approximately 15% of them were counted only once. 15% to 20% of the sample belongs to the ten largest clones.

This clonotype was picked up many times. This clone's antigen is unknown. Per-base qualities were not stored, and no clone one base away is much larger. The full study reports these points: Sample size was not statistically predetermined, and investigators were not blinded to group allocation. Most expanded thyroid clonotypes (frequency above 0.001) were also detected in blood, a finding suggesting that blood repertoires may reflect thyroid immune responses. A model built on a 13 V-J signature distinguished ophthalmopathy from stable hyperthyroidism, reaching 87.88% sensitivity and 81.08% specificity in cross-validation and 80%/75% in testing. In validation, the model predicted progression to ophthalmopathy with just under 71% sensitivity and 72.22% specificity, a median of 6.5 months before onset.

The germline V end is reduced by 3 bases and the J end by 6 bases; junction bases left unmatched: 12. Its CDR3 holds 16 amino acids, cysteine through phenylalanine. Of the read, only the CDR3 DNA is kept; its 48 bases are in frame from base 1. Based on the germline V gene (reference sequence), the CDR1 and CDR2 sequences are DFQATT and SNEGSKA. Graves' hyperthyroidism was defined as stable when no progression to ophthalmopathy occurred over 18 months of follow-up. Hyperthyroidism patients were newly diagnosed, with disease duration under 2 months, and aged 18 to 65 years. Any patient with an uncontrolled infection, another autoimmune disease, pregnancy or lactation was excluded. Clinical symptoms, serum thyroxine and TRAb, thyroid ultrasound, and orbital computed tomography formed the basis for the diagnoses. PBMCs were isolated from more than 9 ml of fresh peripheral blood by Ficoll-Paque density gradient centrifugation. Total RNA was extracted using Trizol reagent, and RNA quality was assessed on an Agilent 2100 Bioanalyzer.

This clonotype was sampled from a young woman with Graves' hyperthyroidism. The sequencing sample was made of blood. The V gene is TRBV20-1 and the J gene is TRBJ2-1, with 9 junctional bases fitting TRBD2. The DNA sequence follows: TGCAGTGCTAGTTATAGCGGGAGACTGGGGAGCAATGAGCAGTTCTTC. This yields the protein CSASYSGRLGSNEQFF.